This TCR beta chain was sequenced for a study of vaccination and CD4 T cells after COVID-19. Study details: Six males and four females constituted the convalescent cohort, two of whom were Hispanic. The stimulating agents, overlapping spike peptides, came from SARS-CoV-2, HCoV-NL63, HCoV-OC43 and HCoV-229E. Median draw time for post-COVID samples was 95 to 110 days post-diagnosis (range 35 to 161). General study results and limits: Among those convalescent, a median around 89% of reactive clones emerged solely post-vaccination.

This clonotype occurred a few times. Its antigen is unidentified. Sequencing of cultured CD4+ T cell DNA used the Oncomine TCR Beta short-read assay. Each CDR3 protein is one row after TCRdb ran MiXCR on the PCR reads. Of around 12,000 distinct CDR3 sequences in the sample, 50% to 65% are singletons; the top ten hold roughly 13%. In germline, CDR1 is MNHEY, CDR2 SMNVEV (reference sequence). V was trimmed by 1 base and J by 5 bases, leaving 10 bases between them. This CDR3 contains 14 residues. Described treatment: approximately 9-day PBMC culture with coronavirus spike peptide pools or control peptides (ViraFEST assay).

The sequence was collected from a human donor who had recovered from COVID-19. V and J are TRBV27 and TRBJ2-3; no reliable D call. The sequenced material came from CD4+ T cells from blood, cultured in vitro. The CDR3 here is CASSLYHVRDTQYF. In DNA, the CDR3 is TGTGCCAGCAGTTTATATCATGTGAGAGATACGCAGTATTTT.